The 14 T cell receptor beta chains in this list originate from one sample, sequenced in a study of blood T cell repertoires in COVID-19. Generated by immunoSEQ multiplex PCR, the TCRdb table keeps only in-frame clones and is missing some. This sample yields fewer than 250,000 clones, of which under 85% are seen a single time; around 5.5% belongs to the top ten. Sequenced material: peripheral blood. The receptors were gathered from a human donor in a cohort sampled during active COVID-19.

V is TRBV6-5 and J is TRBJ2-2, with D possibly TRBD2 on 5 matching bases. This CDR3 comprises 15 residues. Trimming took off 7 bases at V and 0 bases at J, with 12 bases between the two ends. From germline, CDR1 is MNHEY and CDR2 SVGAGI. CDR3 sequence reads: CASTEGLTNTGELFF. In nucleotides, the CDR3 is TGTGCCAGCACCGAGGGTTTAACGAACACCGGGGAGCTGTTTTTT.

V gene TRBV11-2 combines with J gene TRBJ2-1; possibly TRBD2 for D (7 bases). Germline lookup yields CDR1 SGHAT and CDR2 FQNNGV. The CDR3 covers 13 residues. Trimming took off 6 bases at V and 10 bases at J, with 16 bases between the two ends. CDR3 in amino acids: CASRMGGQGEQFF. In nucleotides, the CDR3 is TGTGCCAGCAGAATGGGGGGGCAGGGAGAGCAGTTCTTC.

This clone has more than one count but fewer than ten. The chain links TRBV10-2 to TRBJ2-7; the match to TRBD2 covers 9 bases. CDR1 is WSHSY and CDR2 is SAAADI in the germline V gene. The length of the CDR3 is 15 residues. Trimming removed 6 bases from V and 7 bases from J; junction bases left unmatched: 13. CDR3 amino acids: CASSQTSGWRGEQYF. The DNA of the CDR3 is TGCGCCAGCAGCCAGACTAGCGGATGGAGGGGTGAGCAGTACTTC.

V and J are TRBV5-6 and TRBJ1-3; 7 nucleotides line up with TRBD1. Germline V lookup: CDR1 SGHDT, CDR2 YYEEEE. The CDR3 has 17 residues. J lost 0 bases, V lost 3 bases, and 9 bases had no gene match. CDR3 sequence reads: CASSSWTGYLSGNTIYF. For the CDR3, the DNA is TGTGCCAGCAGCTCCTGGACAGGTTACCTCTCTGGAAACACCATATATTTT.

The chain links TRBV28 to TRBJ1-2; no firm D call. The CDR3 is made up of 13 amino acids. Germline V gene data show CDR1 as MDHEN and CDR2 as SYDVKM. Trimming removed 6 bases at V and 7 bases at J, with 15 bases between. In DNA form, the CDR3 reads TGTGCCAGCAGATCAGGAGGGCCCGCTGGCTACACCTTC. It is translated as CASRSGGPAGYTF.

This chain uses TRBV19 with TRBJ2-1; 12 nucleotides agree with TRBD2. V was clipped by 4 bases and J by 6 bases; unmatched bases: 10. Germline loops: CDR1 LNHDA, CDR2 SQIVND (reference sequence). This CDR3 contains 17 residues. The CDR3 sequence: CASSRTSGTFGVNEQFF. CDR3 nucleotides: TGTGCCAGTAGTAGGACTAGCGGGACTTTCGGGGTCAATGAGCAGTTCTTC.

The genes are TRBV4-1 and TRBJ2-1; 10 bases are shared with TRBD2. Germline CDR1 and CDR2: MGHRA and YSYEKL. V was pared by 1 base and J by 0 bases, with 18 bases of the junction left unmatched. This CDR3 comprises 22 residues. The DNA for the CDR3 is TGCGCCAGCAGCCAAGGGGACAGGAGAGCGGGAGGGCCGATAAGCTCCTACAATGAGCAGTTCTTC. Its protein is CASSQGDRRAGGPISSYNEQFF.

The rearrangement joins TRBV5-6 to TRBJ1-1, with 8 bases that match TRBD1. The V gene's germline CDR1 is SGHDT and CDR2 YYEEEE. CDR3 length equals 14 residues. The ends lost 4 bases at V and 1 base at J; junction bases unmatched: 3. The CDR3 nucleotides are TGTGCCAGCAGCCGGACAGGGAGGAACACTGAAGCTTTCTTT. Protein product: CASSRTGRNTEAFF. Filled out from reference TRBV5-6 and TRBJ1-1, the complete variable domain reads DAGVTQSPTHLIKTRGQQVTLRCSPKSGHDTVSWYQQALGQGPQFIFQYYEEEERQRGNFPDRFSGHQFPNYSSELNVNALLLGDSALYLCASSRTGRNTEAFFGQGTRLTVV.

The chain carries TRBV18 and TRBJ1-6, with 8 bases fitting TRBD1. The trim removed 2 bases at V and 9 bases at J, leaving 6 bases unmatched. The CDR3 extends over 15 amino acids. Germline V CDR1 and CDR2: KGHSH, LQKENI. This chain's CDR3 is CASSPSGGGGSPLHF. CDR3 sequence (DNA): TGTGCCAGCTCACCATCAGGGGGCGGTGGTTCACCCCTCCACTTT.

This chain uses TRBV19 with TRBJ2-5; D is perhaps TRBD2 (7 bases). Between the trimmed V and J ends, which lost 3 bases and 3 bases, there was a span of 17 bases. The CDR3 is 16 residues long. Germline V lookup: CDR1 LNHDA, CDR2 SQIVND (reference sequence). CDR3 nucleotide sequence: TGTGCCAGTAGTATGAAATGGTGGGGGGGCGAAGAGACCCAGTACTTC. This translates into CASSMKWWGGEETQYF.

J is TRBJ2-1 and V is TRBV11-2, with 7 bases identical to TRBD2. V lost 3 bases to trimming and J lost 8 bases; unmatched junction nucleotides: 7. The CDR3 has 14 residues. Germline-derived CDR1 and CDR2 are SGHAT and FQNNGV. As DNA, the CDR3 is TGTGCCAGCAGCTTCGCGGGAGTTCGTCATGAGCAGTTCTTC. It is translated as CASSFAGVRHEQFF.

The genes are TRBV19 and TRBJ1-1; D is uncertain. Per germline, CDR1 LNHDA and CDR2 SQIVND (reference sequence). CDR3 length: 13 residues. Trimming stripped 7 bases from V and 1 base from J, with 10 bases between. The CDR3: CASTRWRNTEAFF. The CDR3 bases are TGTGCCAGTACCCGGTGGAGGAACACTGAAGCTTTCTTT.

In this sample, this clone turned up a few times. V and J are TRBV11-3 and TRBJ2-3; D possibly corresponds to TRBD2 (5 bases). This CDR3 contains 15 residues. The ends were cut back, 5 bases at V and 3 bases at J, with 15 bases in the middle. CDR1 is SGHNT and CDR2 is YENEEA in the germline V gene. The CDR3 sequence: CASSPAAGLTDTQYF. In DNA, the CDR3 is TGTGCCAGCAGCCCAGCGGCGGGTCTTACAGATACGCAGTATTTT.

The chain combines TRBV7-9 with TRBJ1-2, with 10 bases matching TRBD1. The CDR3 has 14 amino acids. Germline V gene data show CDR1 as SEHNR and CDR2 as FQNEAQ (reference sequence). V was pared by 4 bases and J by 6 bases, with 5 bases of the junction left unmatched. CDR3 in DNA: TGTGCCAGCAGCTATTCAGACAGGGGGCATGGCTACACCTTC. It codes for CASSYSDRGHGYTF.